The 30 T cell receptor beta chains presented below share a single source sample, sequenced in a study of blood T cell repertoires in COVID-19. Libraries were prepared by immunoSEQ multiplex PCR; TCRdb keeps only in-frame clonotypes and omits some of them. The sample consists of fewer than 200,000 clones, about 87% of them appearing once. The sample consisted of peripheral blood. These receptors all come from a man between 40 and 49 years old with active or convalescent COVID-19.

This clone was observed a handful of times. This chain uses TRBV18 with TRBJ2-6; perhaps TRBD1 as D (6 bases). Trimming cost V 3 bases and J 0 bases, with 18 bases left between them. Germline V gene sequence: CDR1 KGHSH, CDR2 LQKENI. The CDR3 is 19 amino acids. CDR3 in DNA: TGTGCCAGCTCACCCACTCCGACAGGCGTACTCTCTGGGGCCAACGTCCTGACTTTC. It specifies CASSPTPTGVLSGANVLTF.

The chain is built from TRBV27 and TRBJ1-1; D is undetermined. This CDR3 region has 15 residues. Germline CDR1 is MNHEY and CDR2 is SMNVEV (reference sequence). The V end was cut by 3 bases, the J end by 3 bases, with 14 bases between. The CDR3 nucleotides read TGTGCCAGCAGTTTTGGCGGCTCAAGGTACACTGAAGCTTTCTTT. It specifies CASSFGGSRYTEAFF.

The chain carries TRBV11-2 and TRBJ2-1; 8 bases align to TRBD1. Unmatched junction bases numbered 7, after V lost 5 bases and J lost 13 bases. The CDR3 length is 12 residues. The germline V gene encodes CDR1 SGHAT and CDR2 FQNNGV. The DNA of the CDR3 is TGTGCCAGCAGCGCGGACAGGGAGGATCAGTTCTTC. The encoded protein is CASSADREDQFF.

The chain carries TRBV2 and TRBJ1-1; 8 bases line up with TRBD1. With 5 bases clipped from V and 5 bases from J, the junction kept 7 bases outside the gene matches. CDR1 is SNHLY and CDR2 is FYNNEI in the germline V gene. The CDR3 spans 14 residues. As DNA, the CDR3 is TGTGCCAGCAGTCGTGACAGGGGCAGTACTGAAGCTTTCTTT. As protein: CASSRDRGSTEAFF.

This clone has at least ten counts. The gene calls are TRBV28 and TRBJ2-1; 9 bases are a match to TRBD1. V shed 3 bases, J shed 1 base, and the junction held 13 bases outside the gene matches. CDR3 length: 19 residues. Germline V gene sequence: CDR1 MDHEN, CDR2 SYDVKM. CDR3 sequence: CASSFVGTGLRGSYNEQFF. In DNA form, the CDR3 reads TGTGCCAGCAGTTTTGTAGGGACAGGGCTTAGGGGGTCCTACAATGAGCAGTTCTTC.

The table lists this clone with a few counts. The chain carries TRBV30 and TRBJ1-4; possibly TRBD1 for D (5 bases). From germline, CDR1 is GTSNPN and CDR2 SVGIG (reference sequence). The CDR3 length is 12 residues. V lost 3 bases and J 6 bases, leaving 8 bases between the germline ends. This CDR3 reads CAWRKGYEKLFF. In DNA, the CDR3 is TGTGCCTGGAGGAAGGGGTATGAAAAACTGTTTTTT.

V is TRBV19 and J is TRBJ1-1; TRBD1 matches 10 bases. Germline CDR1 and CDR2: LNHDA and SQIVND (reference sequence). Trimming at V came to 3 bases and at J to 13 bases, leaving 8 bases not matched to a gene. The CDR3 loop spans 13 amino acids. This CDR3 reads CASSIGGTGAVFF. The CDR3 nucleotides are TGTGCCAGTAGTATCGGCGGGACAGGGGCCGTTTTCTTT.

The rearrangement joins TRBV20-1 to TRBJ2-7; 11 nucleotides align to TRBD1. J lost 2 bases, V lost 3 bases, and 9 bases had no gene match. Germline values: CDR1 DFQATT, CDR2 SNEGSKA (reference sequence). The CDR3 has 16 amino acids. The CDR3 sequence: CSASPAAGQGAYEQYF. CDR3 bases: TGCAGTGCTAGTCCTGCCGCGGGACAGGGGGCCTACGAGCAGTACTTC.

V is TRBV5-1 and J is TRBJ2-5; D is ambiguous. The CDR3 covers 14 residues. Trimming stripped 5 bases from V and 1 base from J, with 12 bases between. CDR1 is SGHRS and CDR2 is YFSETQ in the germline V gene. CDR3 bases: TGCGCCAGCAGTTCTCATAACAGCCAAGAGACCCAGTACTTC. Amino acid sequence: CASSSHNSQETQYF.

The CDR3 DNA reads TGTGCCAGCAGTATCCCACAGGGCGGTCAGCCCCAGCATTTT. It translates to CASSIPQGGQPQHF. The chain is built from TRBV28 and TRBJ1-5; D is possibly TRBD1 (6 bases). This CDR3 has 14 amino acids. Germline CDR1 and CDR2: MDHEN and SYDVKM. V lost 5 bases and J lost 6, with 14 bases in between.

V is TRBV2 and J is TRBJ1-2; D perhaps matches TRBD1 (5 bases). The CDR3 is made up of 13 amino acids. Germline V lookup: CDR1 SNHLY, CDR2 FYNNEI. The ends were cut back, 5 bases at V and 4 bases at J, with 11 bases in the middle. CDR3 amino acids: CASSKDIVYGYTF. CDR3 DNA sequence: TGTGCCAGCAGTAAGGACATCGTCTATGGCTACACCTTC.

The rearrangement links TRBV29-1 to TRBJ1-2; no clear D gene. Trimming shortened V by 2 bases and J by 0 bases, and 7 bases separated the two germline ends. Germline loops: CDR1 SQVTM, CDR2 ANQGSEA. CDR3 length equals 13 residues. This chain's CDR3 is CSVERGSNYGYTF. CDR3 coding DNA: TGCAGCGTTGAACGAGGATCTAACTATGGCTACACCTTC.

This clone was recorded a few times. CDR3: CASSESLRGSDTQYF. The CDR3 DNA is TGTGCCAGCAGTGAAAGTTTGCGGGGTTCAGATACGCAGTATTTT. The V gene is TRBV6-1, the J gene TRBJ2-3, with a weak D call TRBD2 (6 bases). Trimming took off 2 bases at V and 4 bases at J, with 13 bases between the two ends. Germline loops: CDR1 MNHNS, CDR2 SASEGT. The CDR3 spans 15 residues.

The chain employs TRBV6-5 and TRBJ1-5; D uncertain. Germline V lookup: CDR1 MNHEY, CDR2 SVGAGI. The CDR3 consists of 11 residues. Trimming took 8 bases from V and 9 from J, leaving 11 bases between them. The CDR3 reads CASLNPGPQHF. Here the CDR3 DNA reads TGTGCCAGCCTAAACCCTGGGCCCCAGCATTTT.

V usage is TRBV5-8 and J usage is TRBJ2-4; D uncertain. Germline V gives CDR1 SGHTS, CDR2 YDEGEE. Trimming took off 6 bases at V and 1 base at J, with 8 bases between the two ends. The CDR3 runs to 13 residues. The CDR3 sequence is CASNREAKNIQYF. As DNA, the CDR3 is TGTGCCAGCAACCGCGAGGCCAAAAACATTCAGTACTTC.

J is TRBJ1-1 and V is TRBV5-1; maybe TRBD1 (5 bases). The CDR3 length is 14 residues. V dropped 3 bases and J dropped 1 base, with 10 bases sitting between them. Germline V gives CDR1 SGHRS, CDR2 YFSETQ. The CDR3 DNA sequence: TGCGCCAGCAGCTACAGGCCCGAGAACACTGAAGCTTTCTTT. It codes for CASSYRPENTEAFF.

This chain joins TRBV3-1 (or the pseudogene TRBV3-2) and TRBJ1-1; D possibly corresponds to TRBD1 (5 bases). Trimming took 4 bases from V and 1 from J, leaving 7 bases between them. Germline CDR1 and CDR2: LGHDT and YNNKEL (reference sequence). CDR3 length: 13 residues. The CDR3 DNA reads TGTGCCAGCAGCCGGGGGGAGAACACTGAAGCTTTCTTT. It encodes CASSRGENTEAFF.

The chain uses TRBV9 and TRBJ1-2; 8 bases fit TRBD1. V shed 2 bases and J 4 bases; nucleotides not matched to a gene: 1. Germline V gives CDR1 SGDLS, CDR2 YYNGEE. The CDR3 runs to 13 residues. CDR3 in amino acids: CASSVGQAYGYTF. The CDR3 region has the DNA TGTGCCAGCAGCGTGGGACAGGCCTATGGCTACACCTTC.

The V and J genes are TRBV28 and TRBJ1-4, with TRBD1 identical over 7 bases. CDR3 length equals 15 residues. Germline V gene data show CDR1 as MDHEN and CDR2 as SYDVKM. J gave up 6 bases and V 4 bases, and 8 bases lay outside the gene matches. The chain's CDR3 is CASSYMGGQHEKLFF. CDR3 sequence (DNA): TGTGCCAGCAGTTATATGGGGGGACAGCATGAAAAACTGTTTTTT. The whole variable domain, remainder taken from reference TRBV28 and TRBJ1-4, is DVKVTQSSRYLVKRTGEKVFLECVQDMDHENMFWYRQDPGLGLRLIYFSYDVKMKEKGDIPEGYSVSREKKERFSLILESASTNQTSMYLCASSYMGGQHEKLFFGSGTQLSVL.

This clone has just one count. The chain combines TRBV7-9 with TRBJ1-2; unclear D gene. There are 12 residues in the CDR3. Trimming took off 1 base at V and 6 bases at J, with 6 bases between the two ends. CDR1 and CDR2 from the germline V gene are SEHNR and FQNEAQ (reference sequence). The CDR3 region is CASSLGEDGYTF. In DNA, the CDR3 is TGTGCCAGCAGCTTAGGCGAAGATGGCTACACCTTC.

In this sample, this clone turned up a few times. This chain links TRBV6-1 with TRBJ1-2, with TRBD1 matching over 7 bases. Germline assignment: CDR1 MNHNS and CDR2 SASEGT. The length of the CDR3 is 15 residues. The trim removed 0 bases at V and 4 bases at J, leaving 5 bases unmatched. This CDR3 reads CASSEAGTALYGYTF. In DNA form, the CDR3 reads TGTGCCAGCAGTGAAGCGGGGACAGCCCTCTATGGCTACACCTTC.

The chain employs TRBV2 and TRBJ1-6; D uncertain. V was clipped by 3 bases and J by 12 bases, with 12 bases between them. The CDR3 spans 13 residues. Germline V gives CDR1 SNHLY, CDR2 FYNNEI. CDR3 in amino acids: CASSDTGRQPLHF. The CDR3 region has the DNA TGTGCCAGCAGTGATACTGGGCGCCAACCCCTCCACTTT.

The chain is built from TRBV6-5 and TRBJ2-7; 7 positions match TRBD1. This CDR3 has 15 amino acids. V dropped 8 bases and J dropped 4; count of bases not matched to a gene: 14. CDR1 and CDR2 (germline): MNHEY, SVGAGI. In DNA form, the CDR3 reads TGTGCCAGCTATGTAGGGACAGCCGGTGGGTACGAGCAGTACTTC. Translation: CASYVGTAGGYEQYF.

The chain couples TRBV7-8 to TRBJ2-1; no clear D. Germline lookup yields CDR1 SGHVS and CDR2 FQNEAQ. This CDR3 is 15 amino acids long. With 1 base removed from V and 6 bases from J, the gap between germline ends came to 13 bases. This CDR3 is CASSLGRVTPNEQFF. CDR3 nucleotides: TGTGCCAGCAGCTTAGGACGGGTGACTCCCAATGAGCAGTTCTTC.

This chain uses TRBV30 with TRBJ1-4; tentatively, D is TRBD1 (6 bases). V lost 7 bases and J 7 bases, leaving 16 bases between the germline ends. The CDR3 is 13 amino acids. Germline-derived CDR1 and CDR2 are GTSNPN and SVGIG (reference sequence). The DNA of the CDR3 is TGTGCCTCCAATGGGGGCGCGGCTGAAAAACTGTTTTTT. Its protein is CASNGGAAEKLFF.

The rearrangement joins TRBV5-4 to TRBJ1-6; D is perhaps TRBD1 (5 bases). The CDR3 has 14 amino acids. The germline V gene encodes CDR1 SGHNT and CDR2 YYREEE (reference sequence). V dropped 0 bases and J dropped 4 bases, with 5 bases sitting between them. CDR3 DNA: TGTGCCAGCAGCTTGGAGGGGTATAATTCACCCCTCCACTTT. Translation: CASSLEGYNSPLHF.

As regards this clone: At one boundary the junction diverges from the germline segment, which might be a read error. The J gene is TRBJ2-5, the V gene TRBV6-6, with TRBD2 matching 7 bases. Germline lookup yields CDR1 MNHNY and CDR2 SVGAGI (reference sequence). This CDR3 contains 15 residues. Here the CDR3 DNA reads TGTGCCAACAGTTATTATGGGGGGGGACAAGAGACCCAGTACTTC. It translates to CANSYYGGGQETQYF.

The chain joins TRBV12-3 or TRBV12-4 to TRBJ2-1; perhaps TRBD1 as D (5 bases). The CDR3 has 13 amino acids. The V and J ends lost 6 bases and 4 bases respectively, with 10 bases between them. The CDR3 sequence is CASRPQGYNEQFF. DNA for the CDR3: TGTGCCAGCAGACCGCAGGGTTACAATGAGCAGTTCTTC.

Written as DNA, the CDR3 is TGTGCCAGCAGCTTAGGTCGGTCGGATACGCAGTATTTT. Encoded protein: CASSLGRSDTQYF. This chain uses TRBV7-3 with TRBJ2-3; no definite D call. The CDR3 length is 13 residues. Trimming took 2 bases from V and 6 from J, leaving 9 bases between them. From germline, CDR1 is SGHTA and CDR2 FQGTGA.

This sequence joins TRBV2 and TRBJ1-5; D is uncertain. Germline loops: CDR1 SNHLY, CDR2 FYNNEI. CDR3 length: 13 residues. V dropped 3 bases and J dropped 1 base, with 4 bases sitting between them. The CDR3 DNA follows: TGTGCCAGCAGTGACGGGAGCAATCAGCCCCAGCATTTT. It translates to CASSDGSNQPQHF.